The 20 T cell receptor beta chains given below trace back to one sample, sequenced in a study of neoadjuvant anti-PD-1 for oral cavity cancer. Profiled with immunoSEQ multiplex PCR; TCRdb holds only in-frame clones, not every one. This sample has over 60,000 clones, with approximately 87% found just once. Time point specified: after neoadjuvant nivolumab, at surgical resection. The sequenced sample was PBMCs, obtained after nivolumab (anti-PD-1) treatment. All receptors come from a person aged 40 to 85 with oral cavity squamous cell carcinoma.

The rearrangement uses TRBV25-1 and TRBJ2-3; no firm D call. V shed 4 bases and J shed 4 bases, with 9 bases lying between them. Germline lookup yields CDR1 MGHDK and CDR2 SYGVNS. This CDR3 has 13 residues. The CDR3: CASSVRVADTQYF. As DNA, the CDR3 is TGTGCCAGCAGTGTAAGGGTTGCAGATACGCAGTATTTT.

The chain combines TRBV7-8 with TRBJ2-3, with 7 bases fitting TRBD2. The CDR3 contains 18 residues. Trimming cost V 5 bases and J 5 bases; bases outside gene matches: 19. CDR1 SGHVS and CDR2 FQNEAQ come from the germline V gene. CDR3 residues: CASSPISARGETRDTQYF. DNA of the CDR3: TGTGCCAGCAGCCCCATTAGTGCCCGGGGGGAGACTAGAGATACGCAGTATTTT.

This clone was counted a few times. The chain combines TRBV20-1 with TRBJ1-1, with 7 bases aligning to TRBD1. This CDR3 contains 11 residues. Germline lookup yields CDR1 DFQATT and CDR2 SNEGSKA (reference sequence). V lost 6 bases to trimming and J lost 10 bases; unmatched junction nucleotides: 8. The CDR3 loop reads CSAQGDLGAFF. As DNA, the CDR3 is TGCAGTGCCCAGGGGGATCTGGGAGCTTTCTTT.

As regards this clone: A junction boundary mismatches the germline segment, possibly from a read error. The chain employs TRBV2 and TRBJ2-7; D ambiguous. The CDR3 consists of 11 residues. CDR1 and CDR2 (germline): SNHLY, FYNNEI. Written as DNA, the CDR3 is TGTGCCAGCAGTCCATCAGGACCTTCGACCTTC. Its translation is CASSPSGPSTF.

The rearrangement uses TRBV27 and TRBJ1-2; TRBD1 aligns across 8 bases. Germline CDR1 MNHEY, CDR2 SMNVEV (reference sequence). Trimming cost V 1 base and J 0 bases; bases outside gene matches: 4. The CDR3 loop spans 16 amino acids. The DNA for the CDR3 is TGTGCCAGCAGTTTATATGGGACAGGAGCTAACTATGGCTACACCTTC. Its translation is CASSLYGTGANYGYTF.

The rearrangement links TRBV5-1 to TRBJ1-1; 10 nucleotides agree with TRBD1. The CDR3 covers 16 residues. V lost 3 bases to trimming and J lost 4 bases; unmatched junction nucleotides: 9. The V gene's germline CDR1 is SGHRS and CDR2 YFSETQ. CDR3 DNA: TGCGCCAGCAGCTCCGGGACAGGGGTTGGCGGCACTGAAGCTTTCTTT. As protein: CASSSGTGVGGTEAFF.

The V gene is TRBV5-1, the J gene TRBJ1-1; 8 nucleotides agree with TRBD1. J was trimmed by 4 bases and V by 1 base; bases with no gene match: 6. There are 15 residues in the CDR3. Germline CDR1 is SGHRS and CDR2 is YFSETQ. This CDR3 is CASSLYGQGVTEAFF. The DNA for the CDR3 is TGCGCCAGCAGCTTGTATGGACAGGGAGTCACTGAAGCTTTCTTT.

This chain links TRBV2 with TRBJ2-1; D might be TRBD2 (5 bases). Trimming shortened V by 6 bases and J by 1 base, and 10 bases separated the two germline ends. The CDR3 consists of 14 residues. Germline V gene data show CDR1 as SNHLY and CDR2 as FYNNEI. DNA for the CDR3: TGTGCCAGCAGGGTACTAGTGTCCTACAATGAGCAGTTCTTC. Amino acid sequence: CASRVLVSYNEQFF.

The rearrangement uses TRBV15 and TRBJ2-2, with D possibly being TRBD1 (5 bases). Between the trimmed V and J ends, which lost 5 bases and 4 bases, there was a span of 14 bases. The CDR3 contains 15 residues. The germline V gene encodes CDR1 LNHNV and CDR2 YYDKDF (reference sequence). As DNA, the CDR3 is TGTGCCACCAGCGGACGACAAAGGGGCACCGGGGAGCTGTTTTTT. It translates to CATSGRQRGTGELFF.

The V gene is TRBV4-1, the J gene TRBJ2-7; TRBD1 or TRBD2 may be the D gene (6 bases each). The CDR3 totals 15 residues. Trimming stripped 1 base from V and 4 bases from J, with 14 bases between. Germline V lookup: CDR1 MGHRA, CDR2 YSYEKL. CDR3 sequence reads: CASSQGRGSSYEQYF. The CDR3 DNA reads as TGCGCCAGCAGCCAAGGGAGGGGGAGTTCTTACGAGCAGTACTTC.

The genes are TRBV19 and TRBJ1-4; 8 nucleotides line up with TRBD1. V shed 4 bases and J 2 bases; nucleotides not matched to a gene: 15. Germline CDR1 and CDR2: LNHDA and SQIVND (reference sequence). CDR3 size: 19 residues. The CDR3 region has the DNA TGTGCCAGTAGTACTTCTCCGGACAGGGTATTTATCACTAATGAAAAACTGTTTTTT. Translated, it gives CASSTSPDRVFITNEKLFF. The full variable domain, with the rest looked up from reference TRBV19 and TRBJ1-4, is DGGITQSPKYLFRKEGQNVTLSCEQNLNHDAMYWYRQDPGQGLRLIYYSQIVNDFQKGDIAEGYSVSREKKESFPLTVTSAQKNPTAFYLCASSTSPDRVFITNEKLFFGSGTQLSVL.

This chain connects TRBV27 to TRBJ1-2, with a weak D call TRBD1 (5 bases). V was trimmed by 5 bases and J by 4 bases, leaving 14 bases between them. This CDR3 comprises 14 residues. Looked up from germline, CDR1 is MNHEY and CDR2 is SMNVEV (reference sequence). The CDR3 nucleotides read TGTGCCAGCAGTCCAGGGAATTTTGGCTATGGCTACACCTTC. Protein sequence: CASSPGNFGYGYTF.

In DNA form, the CDR3 reads TGTGCCAGCAGCTTGGTCGGGGAGGTGGATGGCTACACCTTC. It is translated as CASSLVGEVDGYTF. The J gene is TRBJ1-2, the V gene TRBV5-6; D is ambiguous. Germline CDR1 and CDR2: SGHDT and YYEEEE. CDR3 size: 14 residues. V lost 0 bases to trimming and J lost 6 bases, with 12 bases between them.

The chain employs TRBV10-3 and TRBJ1-6; unclear D gene. CDR3 length: 17 residues. V was trimmed by 6 bases and J by 6 bases, leaving 21 bases between them. Germline assignment: CDR1 ENHRY and CDR2 SYGVKD. The CDR3 here is CAIRASMAGLGNSPLHF. Here the CDR3 DNA reads TGTGCCATCAGGGCCTCTATGGCCGGGTTAGGTAATTCACCCCTCCACTTT.

The chain carries TRBV28 and TRBJ2-7, with 9 bases fitting TRBD2. The junction had 19 bases not matched to a gene; V was cut back by 5 bases and J by 2 bases. CDR3 length: 19 amino acids. The germline V gene has CDR1 MDHEN and CDR2 SYDVKM. CDR3 DNA sequence: TGTGCCAGCAGTGGGGGGGCATTCATCCCAGCGGGAGGCGCCTACGAGCAGTACTTC. Protein product: CASSGGAFIPAGGAYEQYF.

This clone was observed a few times. The sample has other DNA sequences that encode this CDR3 too. V is TRBV27 and J is TRBJ1-3; TRBD1 matches at 8 bases. The CDR3 contains 14 residues. The ends lost 6 bases at V and 3 bases at J; junction bases unmatched: 4. CDR1 and CDR2 from the germline V gene are MNHEY and SMNVEV (reference sequence). CDR3 sequence reads: CASRPTGGGNTIYF. The DNA for the CDR3 is TGTGCCAGCAGACCTACAGGGGGTGGAAACACCATATATTTT.

J is TRBJ2-5 and V is TRBV7-2, with D uncertain. This CDR3 contains 11 residues. Germline-derived CDR1 and CDR2 are SGHTA and FQGNSA. V lost 8 bases to trimming and J lost 4 bases, with 8 bases between them. CDR3 region: CASSFRETQYF. CDR3 bases: TGTGCCAGCTCATTTCGAGAGACCCAGTACTTC.

The J gene is TRBJ1-1, the V gene TRBV9, with D perhaps matching TRBD1 (5 bases). CDR1 is SGDLS, CDR2 YYNGEE, per germline. The ends were cut back, 3 bases at V and 4 bases at J, with 13 bases in the middle. CDR3 length equals 14 residues. The CDR3, as DNA: TGTGCCAGCAGCGAGGGGTTCAGGGTCACTGAAGCTTTCTTT. Translating it yields CASSEGFRVTEAFF.

V usage is TRBV13 and J usage is TRBJ2-7, with TRBD1 matching 10 bases. Trimming removed 5 bases from V and 5 bases from J; junction bases left unmatched: 9. Germline values: CDR1 PRHDT, CDR2 FYEKMQ (reference sequence). CDR3 length: 15 amino acids. The CDR3 protein is CASSLNRDRGDEQYF. In DNA form, the CDR3 reads TGTGCCAGCAGCCTCAACCGGGACAGGGGCGACGAGCAGTACTTC. The whole variable domain, filled in from reference TRBV13 and TRBJ2-7, reads AAGVIQSPRHLIKEKRETATLKCYPIPRHDTVYWYQQGPGQDPQFLISFYEKMQSDKGSIPDRFSAQQFSDYHSELNMSSLELGDSALYFCASSLNRDRGDEQYFGPGTRLTVT.

The J gene is TRBJ2-7, the V gene TRBV5-4; 9 bases fit TRBD1. V lost 2 bases to trimming and J lost 1 base; unmatched junction nucleotides: 4. The CDR3 loop spans 15 amino acids. The germline V gene encodes CDR1 SGHNT and CDR2 YYREEE (reference sequence). CDR3 DNA sequence: TGTGCCAGCAGCTTCGGTGGGACAGGGTCCTACGAGCAGTACTTC. Its translation: CASSFGGTGSYEQYF.